Listed below are T cell receptor beta chains from one sample, sequenced in a study of T-cell memory formation after mild COVID-19. Each CDR3 protein gets one entry after TCRdb re-called the 5' RACE reads with MiXCR. The sample has 250,000 to 350,000 distinct CDR3 sequences, 14% seen once. The sequenced sample consisted of PBMCs or a T cell subset sorted from them (not recorded which). These TCRs come from a man between 18 and 29 years old who had mild COVID-19 (a few samples of this study predate the infection). Cell type and time point are not known. CDR3s include the opening cysteine and the closing phenylalanine or tryptophan. D genes are given only for firm matches.

NA	TRBV7-9	CASSLLTVSPSTEKLFF
NA	TRBV5-1	CASSLWRETQYF
NA	TRBV28	CASGRGPGIYSYNSPLHF
NA	TRBV6-2/TRBV6-3	CASSYERGKLDREQYF
NA	TRBV12-3/TRBV12-4	CASSFARSDTQYF
TRBD1	TRBV5-1	CASRTGTGISNEKLFF
NA	TRBV7-3	CASSPDGPNTEAFF
NA	TRBV7-3	CASSAGLNVGQETQYF
NA	TRBV4-3	CASSQTVGPVGTGELFF
TRBD1	TRBV7-7	CASSLGTVGDEQFF
TRBD2	TRBV4-1	CASSPRVAGAPKTQYF
TRBD2	TRBV24-1	CATSDGAGGSYNEQFF
NA	TRBV7-2	CASSFLTNYGYTF
NA	TRBV6-2/TRBV6-3	CASSYLIEQYF
NA	TRBV7-2	CASSTDSYGYTF
NA	TRBV11-2	CASSFVGRSSYNEQFF
NA	TRBV7-9	CASSLSDGFSSYEQYF
TRBD2	TRBV20-1	CSASQAGGRDTQYF
NA	TRBV5-6	CASSLVAGYTF
NA	TRBV29-1	CSVGGRLAHEQYF
NA	TRBV21-1	CASSKGLADTQYF
TRBD2	TRBV5-1	CASSRGDPTYEQYF
TRBD1	TRBV12-3/TRBV12-4	CASTLLGTANNEQFF
NA	TRBV7-2	CASIGARENYGYTF
TRBD2	TRBV10-3	CAISESRLAGRETQYF
NA	TRBV4-1	CASSPSWDSYNEQFF
NA	TRBV29-1	CSLGGVSYNEQFF
NA	TRBV7-9	CASSRTVNEQFF
NA	TRBV12-3/TRBV12-4	CASSPSGRWNTEAFF
NA	TRBV5-6	CASSLEQDYEQYF
NA	TRBV12-3/TRBV12-4	CASTPGRHHTDTQYF
NA	TRBV7-9	CASRTGDTGELFF
TRBD1	TRBV14	CASSQGRGQSSYNEQFF
TRBD2	TRBV6-5	CASRTSGGADNEQFF